This T cell receptor beta chain came from a study of metastatic and nonmetastatic thyroid tumors. This clone showed up many times. No treatment had been given to any patient before thyroid surgery. TCRdb re-called the PCR reads via MiXCR. The data hold under 75,000 clones, with roughly a sixth observed a single time. Germline V gives CDR1 SGHAT, CDR2 FQNNGV. CDR3 length equals 14 residues. V lost 7 bases to trimming and J lost 4 bases; unmatched junction nucleotides: 4. Input material: blood. The V call is TRBV11-2, the J call TRBJ2-1, with 10 positions matching TRBD2. The TCR sequence derives from a female donor with papillary thyroid cancer or a benign thyroid nodule (not recorded which). Some clones in this sample may be carry-over from other donors' samples. DNA for the CDR3: TGTGCCAGCACTGGGACTAGCGAGTACAATGAGCAGTTCTTC. Its translation: CASTGTSEYNEQFF.